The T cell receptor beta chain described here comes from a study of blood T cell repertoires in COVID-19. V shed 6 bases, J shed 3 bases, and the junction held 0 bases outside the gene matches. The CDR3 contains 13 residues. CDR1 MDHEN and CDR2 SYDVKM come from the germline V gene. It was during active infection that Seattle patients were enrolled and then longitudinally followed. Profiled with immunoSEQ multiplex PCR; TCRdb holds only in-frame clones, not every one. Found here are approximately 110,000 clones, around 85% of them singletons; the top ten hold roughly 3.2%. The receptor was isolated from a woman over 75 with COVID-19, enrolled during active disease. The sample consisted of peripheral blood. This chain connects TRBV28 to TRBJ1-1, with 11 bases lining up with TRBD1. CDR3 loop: CASRGQGDTEAFF. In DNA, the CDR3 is TGTGCCAGCAGGGGACAGGGGGACACTGAAGCTTTCTTT. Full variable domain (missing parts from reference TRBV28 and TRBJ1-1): DVKVTQSSRYLVKRTGEKVFLECVQDMDHENMFWYRQDPGLGLRLIYFSYDVKMKEKGDIPEGYSVSREKKERFSLILESASTNQTSMYLCASRGQGDTEAFFGQGTRLTVV.